This TCR beta chain was recovered during a study of T cell responses to AZD1222 COVID-19 vaccine. Study details: Pooling was applied to second doses at about 4 or about 12 weeks.

CDR3 length equals 15 residues. Germline CDR1 SGHVS, CDR2 FNYEAQ. Trimming shortened V by 4 bases and J by 2 bases, and 11 bases separated the two germline ends. For this clone: Antigen: not known.

Whole-study results and caveats: The reported proportion of spike-specific TCRs targeting unmutated variant regions was nearly half. White British donors predominated, females outnumbered males, and clonal diversity was possibly underestimated. Repertoires in all cases were sampled only once the peak T cell response had passed.

TCRdb's table, derived via immunoSEQ multiplex PCR, lists solely in-frame clones and lacks some. The sample records fewer than 150,000 clones, approximately 93% being singletons. This sequence originates from an adult in good health. Source: peripheral blood, taken on day 0 of AZD1222 vaccination. V usage is TRBV7-6 and J usage is TRBJ2-2, with D perhaps assigned TRBD1 or TRBD2 (5 bases each). In nucleotides, the CDR3 is TGTGCCAGCAGCTCCCGAGGGGATAACACCGGGGAGCTGTTTTTT. As protein: CASSSRGDNTGELFF.